These 26 T cell receptor beta chains share one sample of origin, sequenced in a study of technical replicates of blood from a few donors. Using immunoSEQ multiplex PCR, the repertoire was profiled, and TCRdb retains in-frame clones only, with some absent. The sample includes some 94,000 clones, roughly 95% of them seen just once. What was sequenced was T cells isolated from PBMCs. Receptor source: a human donor in good health.

The V call is TRBV19, the J call TRBJ1-1, with D perhaps matching TRBD1 (6 bases). This CDR3 spans 13 amino acids. In germline, CDR1 is LNHDA, CDR2 SQIVND (reference sequence). Trimming left V 3 bases short and J 5 bases short, with 10 bases between. CDR3: CASSIPGETEAFF. CDR3 coding DNA: TGTGCCAGTAGTATCCCAGGGGAGACTGAAGCTTTCTTT.

V gene TRBV28 combines with J gene TRBJ2-1; 9 nucleotides agree with TRBD1. V trimming: 6 bases; J trimming: 2 bases; junction bases outside the gene matches: 5. Germline values: CDR1 MDHEN, CDR2 SYDVKM. This CDR3 has 15 residues. CDR3 sequence reads: CASSRDREAYNEQFF. For the CDR3, the DNA is TGTGCCAGCAGCCGGGACAGGGAGGCCTACAATGAGCAGTTCTTC. Using reference TRBV28 and TRBJ2-1 for the parts outside the CDR3, the full variable domain is DVKVTQSSRYLVKRTGEKVFLECVQDMDHENMFWYRQDPGLGLRLIYFSYDVKMKEKGDIPEGYSVSREKKERFSLILESASTNQTSMYLCASSRDREAYNEQFFGPGTRLTVL.

This clone appeared once. V and J are TRBV28 and TRBJ2-7, with TRBD2 matching over 9 bases. Germline assignment: CDR1 MDHEN and CDR2 SYDVKM. With V trimmed by 8 bases and J by 2 bases, 16 bases remained unmatched. The CDR3 has 17 amino acids. CDR3 region: CASRQGGRALLAYEQYF. CDR3 DNA sequence: TGTGCCAGCCGTCAGGGCGGGAGGGCCCTTTTAGCCTACGAGCAGTACTTC.

The V and J genes are TRBV7-9 and TRBJ2-2, with unresolved D. CDR1 and CDR2 from the germline V gene are SEHNR and FQNEAQ (reference sequence). This CDR3 is built from 12 residues. The V and J ends lost 4 bases and 5 bases respectively, with 5 bases between them. In DNA, the CDR3 is TGTGCCAGCAGCTCCCTGACCGGGGAGCTGTTTTTT. Translation: CASSSLTGELFF.

The chain is built from TRBV7-9 and TRBJ2-1; no definite D call. Trimming pared 7 bases from V and 5 bases from J, leaving 6 bases between. Germline assignment: CDR1 SEHNR and CDR2 FQNEAQ (reference sequence). The CDR3 length is 11 residues. CDR3 in amino acids: CASTLNNEQFF. The CDR3 DNA sequence: TGTGCCAGCACCCTTAACAATGAGCAGTTCTTC.

The gene calls are TRBV4-2 and TRBJ2-5; TRBD1 might be the D (8 bases). Trimming pared 5 bases from V and 2 bases from J, leaving 21 bases between. Germline-derived CDR1 and CDR2 are LGHNA and YNFKEQ. This CDR3 is 17 amino acids long. The CDR3 loop reads CASSWGGGQGWQETQYF. The CDR3 DNA is TGTGCCAGCAGCTGGGGGGGAGGACAGGGTTGGCAAGAGACCCAGTACTTC.

V is TRBV28 and J is TRBJ2-1, with D tentatively TRBD2 (7 bases). Per the germline V gene, CDR1 is MDHEN and CDR2 is SYDVKM. The V and J ends lost 3 bases and 6 bases respectively, with 12 bases between them. The CDR3 is 14 residues long. The CDR3 spells CASSLGGGGNEQFF. The CDR3 DNA follows: TGTGCCAGCAGTTTGGGGGGAGGGGGCAATGAGCAGTTCTTC.

V usage is TRBV6-4 and J usage is TRBJ1-1, with D uncertain. This CDR3 spans 8 amino acids. Trimming took 11 bases from V and 10 from J, leaving 8 bases between them. Germline V gives CDR1 MRHNA, CDR2 SNTAGT. The CDR3 spells CAFLGAFF. In nucleotides, the CDR3 is TGTGCCTTCCTAGGAGCTTTCTTT.

The chain employs TRBV7-2 and TRBJ2-3; 7 positions match TRBD2. This CDR3 is 16 amino acids long. The J segment lost 1 base and the V segment lost 4 bases, leaving 8 bases of the junction unmatched. Per germline, CDR1 SGHTA and CDR2 FQGNSA. The CDR3 protein is CASSSAGAGGTDTQYF. CDR3 bases: TGTGCCAGCAGCTCGGCTGGGGCGGGAGGCACAGATACGCAGTATTTT.

As DNA, the CDR3 is TGTGCCAGCAGTTATCGCCGACAGGGGTCTAGGGAGCAGTACTTC. This encodes CASSYRRQGSREQYF. V and J are TRBV6-5 and TRBJ2-7, with TRBD1 matching over 8 bases. The CDR3 loop spans 15 amino acids. V lost 3 bases and J lost 7; bases outside the gene matches: 11. CDR1 and CDR2 from the germline V gene are MNHEY and SVGAGI.

The genes are TRBV28 and TRBJ1-1, with 9 nucleotides matching TRBD1. The CDR3 loop spans 13 amino acids. Germline assignment: CDR1 MDHEN and CDR2 SYDVKM. The junction had 4 bases not matched to a gene; V was cut back by 7 bases and J by 4 bases. The CDR3 is CASIRDRATEAFF. The CDR3 nucleotides are TGTGCCAGCATCCGGGACAGGGCCACTGAAGCTTTCTTT.

The chain couples TRBV2 to TRBJ2-7; unclear D gene. CDR3 length: 11 residues. Germline V gives CDR1 SNHLY, CDR2 FYNNEI. V lost 2 bases and J lost 4, with 3 bases in between. In nucleotides, the CDR3 is TGTGCCAGCAGTGAACGGTACGAGCAGTACTTC. Residues: CASSERYEQYF.

In this sample, this clone turned up once. The CDR3 DNA sequence: TGTGCCAGCAGCTTAGGGACAGGGCGTAATGAAAAACTGTTTTTT. Protein sequence: CASSLGTGRNEKLFF. The chain joins TRBV7-9 to TRBJ1-4; 8 bases are a match to TRBD1. CDR1 and CDR2 (germline): SEHNR, FQNEAQ (reference sequence). CDR3 length: 15 residues. The V segment lost 1 base and the J segment 4 bases; nucleotides outside the gene matches: 2.

This chain links TRBV27 with TRBJ2-7; no definite D call. Germline V gene sequence: CDR1 MNHEY, CDR2 SMNVEV (reference sequence). Trimming cost V 1 base and J 0 bases, with 13 bases left between them. This CDR3 contains 16 residues. CDR3 in amino acids: CASSLYGRKSSYEQYF. The CDR3 DNA follows: TGTGCCAGCAGTTTATATGGCAGAAAATCCTCCTACGAGCAGTACTTC.

This sequence joins TRBV4-1 and TRBJ2-1, with D possibly matching TRBD1 (5 bases). Deletions cut 0 bases from V and 2 bases from J, with 5 bases between. Germline V gene data show CDR1 as MGHRA and CDR2 as YSYEKL. The CDR3 sequence is 14 residues long. DNA of the CDR3: TGCGCCAGCAGCCAAGAAGGGGCCTACAATGAGCAGTTCTTC. Protein: CASSQEGAYNEQFF.

This chain links TRBV7-9 with TRBJ2-7; 13 positions agree with TRBD2. Germline V gene data show CDR1 as SEHNR and CDR2 as FQNEAQ (reference sequence). J gave up 5 bases and V 4 bases, and 17 bases lay outside the gene matches. The CDR3 totals 19 residues. In nucleotides, the CDR3 is TGTGCCAGCAGCTCCGCGACGTCGACTAGCGGGAGGCCGGATCACGAGCAGTACTTC. It encodes CASSSATSTSGRPDHEQYF.

To note about this clone: Other DNA sequences within the sample encode an identical CDR3. The V call is TRBV27, the J call TRBJ1-5; D possibly corresponds to TRBD1 (6 bases). From germline, CDR1 is MNHEY and CDR2 SMNVEV (reference sequence). The CDR3 is made up of 16 amino acids. Deletions cut 9 bases from V and 0 bases from J, with 18 bases between. The chain's CDR3 is CASHRGAGYSNQPQHF. The CDR3 DNA sequence: TGTGCCAGTCACCGGGGGGCGGGATATAGCAATCAGCCCCAGCATTTT.

The CDR3 DNA is TGTGCCAGCAGCTTAGAGGGCGGGCAGAACACTGAAGCTTTCTTT. Its protein is CASSLEGGQNTEAFF. The chain combines TRBV7-2 with TRBJ1-1; no clear D gene. The CDR3 is made up of 15 amino acids. Deletions cut 1 base from V and 1 base from J, with 10 bases between. In germline, CDR1 is SGHTA, CDR2 FQGNSA.

This chain joins TRBV6-1 and TRBJ2-3; tentative D call: TRBD2 (5 bases). Deletions cut 6 bases from V and 5 bases from J, with 9 bases between. This CDR3 has 12 amino acids. Looked up from germline, CDR1 is MNHNS and CDR2 is SASEGT. CDR3 DNA: TGTGCCAGCAGGATCGGGGTAGATACGCAGTATTTT. It codes for CASRIGVDTQYF.

This chain links TRBV7-2 with TRBJ2-1; TRBD2 is a possible D gene (5 bases). The V gene lost 3 bases and the J gene lost 5 bases, with 8 bases spanning the gap. This CDR3 is 13 amino acids long. CDR1 is SGHTA and CDR2 is FQGNSA in the germline V gene. The CDR3 nucleotides read TGTGCCAGCAGCTTCGGACTTGACAATGAGCAGTTCTTC. The encoded protein is CASSFGLDNEQFF.

In nucleotides, the CDR3 is TGTGCCAGCAGGCGGCAAGAGACCCAGTACTTC. Its protein product is CASRRQETQYF. This chain connects TRBV2 to TRBJ2-5; no clear D. The CDR3 is 11 amino acids. V lost 6 bases, J lost 2 bases, and 4 bases lay in between. CDR1 and CDR2 from the germline V gene are SNHLY and FYNNEI. Combining the CDR3 with reference TRBV2 and TRBJ2-5 gives the whole variable domain EPEVTQTPSHQVTQMGQEVILRCVPISNHLYFYWYRQILGQKVEFLVSFYNNEISEKSEIFDDQFSVERPDGSNFTLKIRSTKLEDSAMYFCASRRQETQYFGPGTRLLVL.

The chain recombines TRBV6-5 with TRBJ2-1; 10 bases line up with TRBD1. This CDR3 region has 15 residues. Germline CDR1 reads MNHEY; CDR2 reads SVGAGI. J lost 9 bases, V lost 6 bases, and 11 bases had no gene match. The CDR3 loop reads CASRSQRQGAAEQFF. In DNA, the CDR3 is TGTGCCAGCAGAAGTCAACGACAGGGGGCCGCTGAGCAGTTCTTC.

This clone has a handful of counts. This chain links TRBV20-1 with TRBJ1-1; D possibly corresponds to TRBD1 (5 bases). Trimming pared 5 bases from V and 6 bases from J, leaving 10 bases between. The CDR3 spans 11 residues. From germline, CDR1 is DFQATT and CDR2 SNEGSKA (reference sequence). The CDR3 DNA is TGCAGTGCTCATGGACACTCTGAAGCTTTCTTT. Protein: CSAHGHSEAFF.

This chain joins TRBV5-1 and TRBJ2-7; 13 bases match TRBD2. Trimming took 4 bases from V and 1 from J; bases not matched to a gene: 14. Germline CDR1 reads SGHRS; CDR2 reads YFSETQ. CDR3 length: 19 amino acids. In DNA, the CDR3 is TGCGCCAGCAGCCTGACTAGCGGGAGGCCGGGGGGTCTTTCCTACGAGCAGTACTTC. It encodes CASSLTSGRPGGLSYEQYF.

This chain uses TRBV10-3 with TRBJ2-7; 8 bases line up with TRBD1. The V segment lost 10 bases and the J segment 5 bases; nucleotides outside the gene matches: 7. Germline values: CDR1 ENHRY, CDR2 SYGVKD. This CDR3 comprises 12 residues. CDR3 residues: CATGTGGNEQYF. CDR3 nucleotide sequence: TGTGCCACCGGAACAGGGGGAAACGAGCAGTACTTC.

This clone appeared a single time. J is TRBJ1-2 and V is TRBV27; 8 bases align to TRBD1. Losses at the gene ends were 4 bases for V and 6 bases for J; bases not matched to a gene: 4. Germline V gene sequence: CDR1 MNHEY, CDR2 SMNVEV (reference sequence). This CDR3 has 13 amino acids. The CDR3 loop reads CASSYRQGNGYTF. CDR3 in DNA: TGTGCCAGCAGTTACCGACAGGGGAATGGCTACACCTTC.